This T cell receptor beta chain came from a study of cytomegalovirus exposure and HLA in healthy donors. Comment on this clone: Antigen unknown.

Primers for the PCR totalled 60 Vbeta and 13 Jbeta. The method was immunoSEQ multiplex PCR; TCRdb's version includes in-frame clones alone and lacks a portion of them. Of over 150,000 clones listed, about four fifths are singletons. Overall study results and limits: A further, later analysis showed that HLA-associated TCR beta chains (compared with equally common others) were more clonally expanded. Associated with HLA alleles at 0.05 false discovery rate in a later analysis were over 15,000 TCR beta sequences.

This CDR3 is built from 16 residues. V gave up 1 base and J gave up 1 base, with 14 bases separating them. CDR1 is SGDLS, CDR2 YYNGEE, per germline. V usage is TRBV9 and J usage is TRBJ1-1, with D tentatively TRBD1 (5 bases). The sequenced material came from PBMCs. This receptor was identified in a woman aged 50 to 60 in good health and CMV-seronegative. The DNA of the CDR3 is TGTGCCAGCAGCGTATCCAAGACAGAAGAGAACACTGAAGCTTTCTTT. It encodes CASSVSKTEENTEAFF.